The subject of this entry is one T cell receptor (beta chain). Its antigen is not known. The sample is drawn from a study of shared clonotypes between healthy human individuals. General study findings and limits: Generally, estimated richness proved larger in naive subsets than it did in memory subsets.

Method: immunoSEQ multiplex PCR; TCRdb's copy keeps in-frame clones and lacks some. The sample has millions of clones, about 95% seen once. The CDR3 covers 14 residues. V was shortened by 6 bases and J by 2 bases, with 12 bases between the two germline ends. Germline V gene lookup returns CDR1 SGHTA and CDR2 FQGNSA. CD45RA-negative memory and CD45RA+ naive subsets were split from the CD4+ cells. The clonotype was recovered from a man younger than 35 in good health. The chain couples TRBV7-2 to TRBJ2-3; D may be TRBD1 or TRBD2 (5 bases each). The material sequenced was naive CD4+ T cells sorted from blood. Subset specified: CD45RA+ positively selected. DNA for the CDR3: TGTGCCAGCAGTTTTATGGGGGTCACAGATACGCAGTATTTT. This encodes CASSFMGVTDTQYF.